This record covers a single TCR beta chain. Its antigen is still unknown. Sequencing was performed with immunoSEQ multiplex PCR; in TCRdb, only in-frame clones are kept and a portion is missing. The table lists 150,000 or so clones, roughly nine tenths of them singletons. The germline V gene has CDR1 LGHDT and CDR2 YNNKEL (reference sequence). This CDR3 contains 17 residues. V lost 5 bases and J 7 bases, leaving 26 bases between the germline ends. This specimen comes from a study of T cell responses to AZD1222 COVID-19 vaccine. General study results and limits: The CD4 TCRs associated with vaccination extended across spike and predominated at 160-218 and 743-854.

The chain links TRBV3-1 (or the pseudogene TRBV3-2) to TRBJ2-5; a weak D match, TRBD1 (5 bases). The sample in question was peripheral blood, obtained on day 0 of MenACWY control vaccination. The sequence was collected from an adult in good health. The CDR3 here is CASSSKSNRNSMWTQYF. In nucleotides, the CDR3 is TGTGCCAGCAGCTCCAAGTCGAACAGGAACTCGATGTGGACCCAGTACTTC.